Presented here are 18 T cell receptor beta chains from one specimen sequenced in a study of T cells in localized non-small cell lung cancer. This table comes from immunoSEQ multiplex PCR, and its TCRdb copy is limited to in-frame clones, with some not included. Among about 15,000 clones, 75% to 90% were seen once, and the ten largest hold 4.2%. Specimen: peripheral blood, collected before any cancer treatment. The receptor source for this set is a woman aged 35 to 75 with stage I lung adenocarcinoma.

The chain uses TRBV9 and TRBJ2-1, with D possibly matching TRBD2 (6 bases). Deletions cut 3 bases from V and 7 bases from J, with 11 bases between. Per the germline V gene, CDR1 is SGDLS and CDR2 is YYNGEE. The CDR3 sequence is 13 residues long. CDR3 DNA sequence: TGTGCCAGCAGCGGGAGGGATGGGAATGAGCAGTTCTTC. Translation gives CASSGRDGNEQFF.

This clone was counted a single time. The V and J genes are TRBV13 and TRBJ2-2; D is possibly TRBD1 (5 bases). CDR1 PRHDT and CDR2 FYEKMQ come from the germline V gene (reference sequence). Trimming removed 3 bases from V and 7 bases from J, with 15 bases in between. The CDR3 length is 15 residues. The CDR3 coding sequence is TGTGCCAGCAGCTTTTTGGGGCCGGACCACGGGGAGCTGTTTTTT. Translation gives CASSFLGPDHGELFF.

This clone appeared a single time. The V call is TRBV5-6, the J call TRBJ2-7; 8 nucleotides agree with TRBD1. Germline CDR1 is SGHDT and CDR2 is YYEEEE. J gave up 4 bases and V 2 bases, and 5 bases lay outside the gene matches. The CDR3 runs 14 residues. This chain's CDR3 is CASSLGQGLYEQYF. CDR3 sequence (DNA): TGTGCCAGCAGCTTAGGACAGGGTTTGTACGAGCAGTACTTC.

This clone appeared a single time. This chain connects TRBV7-9 to TRBJ2-3; D is ambiguous. Germline CDR1 reads SEHNR; CDR2 reads FQNEAQ (reference sequence). The V end was cut by 1 base, the J end by 0 bases, with 11 bases between. The CDR3 runs to 16 residues. The CDR3 loop is CASSLVTLISTDTQYF. The CDR3 coding sequence is TGTGCCAGCAGCTTAGTTACCCTGATTAGCACAGATACGCAGTATTTT. Full variable domain (outside the CDR3, taken from reference TRBV7-9 and TRBJ2-3): DTGVSQNPRHKITKRGQNVTFRCDPISEHNRLYWYRQTLGQGPEFLTYFQNEAQLEKSRLLSDRFSAERPKGSFSTLEIQRTEQGDSAMYLCASSLVTLISTDTQYFGPGTRLTVL.

The chain carries TRBV7-9 and TRBJ2-4, with 11 bases aligning to TRBD2. CDR3 length equals 15 residues. Germline values: CDR1 SEHNR, CDR2 FQNEAQ (reference sequence). V was pared by 5 bases and J by 6 bases, with 6 bases of the junction left unmatched. CDR3 region: CASSVYSGGVNIQYF. CDR3 DNA sequence: TGTGCCAGCAGCGTTTATAGCGGGGGGGTAAACATTCAGTACTTC.

The rearrangement joins TRBV4-3 to TRBJ1-2, with 7 bases matching TRBD1. J was trimmed by 0 bases and V by 4 bases; bases with no gene match: 5. The CDR3 consists of 15 residues. CDR1 is LGHNA, CDR2 YSLEER, per germline. The CDR3: CASSPGQTANYGYTF. CDR3 in DNA: TGCGCCAGCAGCCCGGGACAGACAGCTAACTATGGCTACACCTTC.

The rearrangement links TRBV7-9 to TRBJ1-1; TRBD1 aligns across 8 bases. CDR1 is SEHNR and CDR2 is FQNEAQ in the germline V gene (reference sequence). The CDR3 runs 16 residues. The V segment lost 4 bases and the J segment 2 bases; nucleotides outside the gene matches: 9. Here the CDR3 reads CASSYLPGQENTEAFF. The CDR3, as DNA: TGTGCCAGCAGCTATTTGCCGGGACAGGAAAACACTGAAGCTTTCTTT.

V is TRBV5-5 and J is TRBJ1-5, with D maybe TRBD1 (6 bases). CDR3 length: 15 amino acids. Germline-derived CDR1 and CDR2 are SGHKS and YYEKEE (reference sequence). V was cut by 0 bases and J by 4 bases, with 11 bases left in between. In DNA form, the CDR3 reads TGTGCCAGCAGCTTGGAGTCAGGGGAAAATCAGCCCCAGCATTTT. It is translated as CASSLESGENQPQHF.

V gene TRBV9 combines with J gene TRBJ1-2; no reliable D call. CDR3 length: 14 residues. The germline V and J ends were trimmed by 0 bases and 8 bases, with 14 bases remaining between them. The germline V gene has CDR1 SGDLS and CDR2 YYNGEE. CDR3 DNA sequence: TGTGCCAGCAGCGTAGTAGGCCCGGGGAAGGGCTACACCTTC. Its protein is CASSVVGPGKGYTF.

The rearrangement uses TRBV11-2 and TRBJ1-1; D not resolved. The CDR3 spans 16 residues. CDR1 and CDR2 (germline): SGHAT, FQNNGV. V lost 5 bases and J lost 1, with 17 bases in between. CDR3 sequence reads: CASSPPRVGGNTEAFF. CDR3 in DNA: TGTGCCAGCAGCCCCCCGAGGGTGGGTGGGAACACTGAAGCTTTCTTT.

The rearrangement joins TRBV7-3 to TRBJ1-1; D may be TRBD1 (6 bases). The CDR3 loop spans 16 amino acids. CDR1 is SGHTA and CDR2 is FQGTGA in the germline V gene. V was cut by 5 bases and J by 4 bases, with 20 bases left in between. The CDR3 loop is CASSPKPRDTVTEAFF. In nucleotides, the CDR3 is TGTGCCAGCAGCCCAAAACCCCGGGACACAGTCACTGAAGCTTTCTTT.

The chain is built from TRBV28 and TRBJ1-1; no reliable D call. The V end lost 6 bases, the J end lost 10 bases, and 15 bases lay between the germline ends. The CDR3 runs 12 residues. Germline V lookup: CDR1 MDHEN, CDR2 SYDVKM. The CDR3 region has the DNA TGTGCCAGCAGCCCCGGGGAGTTTACAGCTTTCTTT. This sequence encodes CASSPGEFTAFF.

In this sample, this clone turned up once. This sequence joins TRBV5-4 and TRBJ2-3; TRBD2 matches 14 bases. J was trimmed by 0 bases and V by 4 bases; bases with no gene match: 4. This CDR3 spans 17 amino acids. CDR1 is SGHNT, CDR2 YYREEE, per germline (reference sequence). CDR3 region: CASSPRLAGGSTDTQYF. CDR3 nucleotides: TGTGCCAGCAGCCCGAGACTAGCGGGGGGGAGCACAGATACGCAGTATTTT.

The chain couples TRBV29-1 to TRBJ1-1; TRBD1 matches 9 bases. Germline V lookup: CDR1 SQVTM, CDR2 ANQGSEA. The CDR3 covers 14 residues. Trimming took 6 bases from V and 6 from J; bases not matched to a gene: 11. The CDR3 reads CSVPGDRVVAEAFF. For the CDR3, the DNA is TGCAGCGTACCCGGGGACAGGGTTGTGGCTGAAGCTTTCTTT.

The V gene is TRBV5-6, the J gene TRBJ1-2; 8 bases line up with TRBD1. The J segment lost 2 bases and the V segment lost 7 bases, leaving 16 bases of the junction unmatched. CDR1 and CDR2 from the germline V gene are SGHDT and YYEEEE. The CDR3 contains 17 residues. CDR3 nucleotide sequence: TGTGCCAGCTTAACATGGGCAGGACAGGGCAAAAACTATGGCTACACCTTC. Amino acid sequence: CASLTWAGQGKNYGYTF.

The CDR3 nucleotides are TGTGCCAGCAAGACCCGGCCGGACAACTCCTACGAGCAGTACTTC. Translating it yields CASKTRPDNSYEQYF. The chain has TRBV7-8 and TRBJ2-7; a possible D gene is TRBD1 (5 bases). The CDR3 runs 15 residues. The ends were cut back, 7 bases at V and 0 bases at J, with 16 bases in the middle. Germline V lookup: CDR1 SGHVS, CDR2 FQNEAQ.

This chain uses TRBV7-9 with TRBJ1-5; 7 bases are a match to TRBD1. Germline V lookup: CDR1 SEHNR, CDR2 FQNEAQ (reference sequence). The CDR3 has 15 residues. Trimming removed 4 bases from V and 6 bases from J; junction bases left unmatched: 9. The CDR3 DNA sequence: TGTGCCAGCAGCTCACCCCTAGGGGGCAGTCAGCCCCAGCATTTT. This sequence encodes CASSSPLGGSQPQHF.

The gene calls are TRBV5-1 and TRBJ2-7; no clear D. This CDR3 is built from 13 residues. V was shortened by 4 bases and J by 3 bases, with 11 bases between the two germline ends. CDR1 and CDR2 from the germline V gene are SGHRS and YFSETQ. In DNA form, the CDR3 reads TGCGCCAGCAGCCTGACAAACGACTACGAGCAGTACTTC. This sequence encodes CASSLTNDYEQYF.